Only one count was recorded for the clone carrying this TCR beta chain. Its target is not known. Measured with immunoSEQ multiplex PCR; TCRdb has only the in-frame clones, and not every one. Of roughly 200,000 clones in the sample, about four fifths were seen once. The V and J ends lost 5 bases and 2 bases respectively, with 13 bases between them. This CDR3 has 16 amino acids. Germline V gene data show CDR1 as SGHTA and CDR2 as FQGTGA. This sample was included in a study of cytotoxic CD8 clonotypes in ibrutinib-treated CLL. Background on the study: Each sample contained, on average, about 250,000 productive templates and 75,000 to 95,000 productive rearrangements. Study-level findings and limits: Circulating CD8+ T-cell counts were tracked by baseline clonality, which exceeded that of age-matched healthy donors.

The V and J genes are TRBV7-3 and TRBJ2-6; possibly TRBD2 for D (5 bases). The sequence derives from a human donor with chronic lymphocytic leukemia. Sequenced material: PBMCs, taken after 12 months of ibrutinib treatment. CDR3 loop: CASSQEWETGANVLTF. CDR3 sequence (DNA): TGTGCCAGCAGCCAAGAGTGGGAGACTGGGGCCAACGTCCTGACTTTC.